This entry features one T cell receptor beta chain sequence. Its antigen is as yet unknown. This sample stems from a study of T cell responses to AZD1222 COVID-19 vaccine. Study in general: Pooling was applied to second doses at about 4 or about 12 weeks.

Study-level points and caveats: Reports say nearly half of spike-specific TCRs go after unmutated variant regions. Only after the peak T cell response were repertoires sampled.

The V end was cut by 4 bases, the J end by 2 bases, with 9 bases between. The CDR3 spans 13 residues. Per germline, CDR1 SGHNT and CDR2 YYREEE (reference sequence). Sequencing was performed with immunoSEQ multiplex PCR; in TCRdb, only in-frame clones are kept and a portion is missing. The repertoire holds tens of thousands of clones, over 75% seen once, with roughly 11% in the top ten. This TCR was recovered from an adult in good health. The chain combines TRBV5-4 with TRBJ1-1, with D tentatively TRBD1 (6 bases). This material consisted of peripheral blood, taken on day 0 of AZD1222 vaccination. The CDR3 coding sequence is TGTGCCAGCAGCCTGGACAGAAACACTGAAGCTTTCTTT. Amino acid sequence: CASSLDRNTEAFF.